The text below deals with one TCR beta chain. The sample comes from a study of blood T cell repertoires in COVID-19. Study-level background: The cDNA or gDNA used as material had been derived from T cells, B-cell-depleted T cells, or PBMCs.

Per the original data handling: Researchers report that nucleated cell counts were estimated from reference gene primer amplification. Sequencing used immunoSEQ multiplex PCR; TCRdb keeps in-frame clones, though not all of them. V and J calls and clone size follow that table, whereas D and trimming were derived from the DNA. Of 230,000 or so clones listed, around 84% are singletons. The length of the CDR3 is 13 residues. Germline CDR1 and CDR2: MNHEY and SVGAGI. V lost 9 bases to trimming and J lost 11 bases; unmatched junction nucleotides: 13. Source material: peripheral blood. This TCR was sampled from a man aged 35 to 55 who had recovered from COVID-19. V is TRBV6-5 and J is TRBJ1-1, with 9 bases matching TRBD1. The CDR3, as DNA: TGTGCCAGTATATACCTACAGGGGGCGGCCGCTTTCTTT. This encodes CASIYLQGAAAFF.